A single sample is the source of the 17 T cell receptor beta chains below, sequenced in a study of neoadjuvant nivolumab and ipilimumab in lung cancer. Sequenced by immunoSEQ multiplex PCR; TCRdb stores in-frame clones only, minus some. The sample includes under 9,000 clones, 84% of them seen just once. Sequenced here: tumor tissue, sampled after neoadjuvant nivolumab, alone or with ipilimumab, at or shortly before surgery. The receptors shown here come from an adult with non-small cell lung cancer.

J is TRBJ1-2 and V is TRBV4-1, with 8 bases aligning to TRBD1. Per the germline V gene, CDR1 is MGHRA and CDR2 is YSYEKL. The CDR3 extends over 16 amino acids. V lost 4 bases to trimming and J lost 2 bases; unmatched junction nucleotides: 9. The CDR3 DNA is TGCGCCAGCAGCCTCACCGCACAGGGGGTAAACTATGGCTACACCTTC. Its protein is CASSLTAQGVNYGYTF.

J is TRBJ2-3 and V is TRBV5-6; D could derive from TRBD1 or TRBD2 (5 bases each). Germline CDR1 reads SGHDT; CDR2 reads YYEEEE. The ends were cut back, 1 base at V and 1 base at J, with 13 bases in the middle. The CDR3 consists of 16 residues. As DNA, the CDR3 is TGTGCCAGCAGCTTGTACGAAACGGGACGCACAGATACGCAGTATTTT. It codes for CASSLYETGRTDTQYF. Full variable domain (rest looked up from reference TRBV5-6 and TRBJ2-3): DAGVTQSPTHLIKTRGQQVTLRCSPKSGHDTVSWYQQALGQGPQFIFQYYEEEERQRGNFPDRFSGHQFPNYSSELNVNALLLGDSALYLCASSLYETGRTDTQYFGPGTRLTVL.

This clone was picked up one time. The chain couples TRBV4-1 to TRBJ2-2; 9 bases are a match to TRBD1. The CDR3 length is 16 residues. CDR1 and CDR2 from the germline V gene are MGHRA and YSYEKL. Losses at the gene ends were 0 bases for V and 5 bases for J; bases not matched to a gene: 4. The CDR3 spells CASSQDKGQGTGELFF. The CDR3 DNA reads TGCGCCAGCAGCCAAGATAAAGGACAGGGGACCGGGGAGCTGTTTTTT.

The genes are TRBV11-2 and TRBJ2-7; 9 bases match TRBD1. Germline V gene data show CDR1 as SGHAT and CDR2 as FQNNGV. V dropped 3 bases and J dropped 4; count of bases not matched to a gene: 7. The CDR3 spans 15 residues. CDR3 coding DNA: TGTGCCAGCAGCTTGGCAGGGACAGGGACGTACGAGCAGTACTTC. Translated: CASSLAGTGTYEQYF.

This clone occurred a few times. This sequence joins TRBV7-9 and TRBJ1-4; 10 bases agree with TRBD1. The CDR3 runs to 15 residues. Germline V gene lookup returns CDR1 SEHNR and CDR2 FQNEAQ (reference sequence). Unmatched junction bases numbered 7, after V lost 5 bases and J lost 7 bases. The CDR3 DNA follows: TGTGCCAGCAGCATTGGGACAGGGGAAGTTGAAAAACTGTTTTTT. Encoded protein: CASSIGTGEVEKLFF.

The chain links TRBV4-1 to TRBJ2-1; 7 bases line up with TRBD2. This CDR3 is built from 15 residues. Losses at the gene ends were 4 bases for V and 5 bases for J; bases not matched to a gene: 8. CDR1 is MGHRA, CDR2 YSYEKL, per germline. The CDR3 here is CASSLGRGVNNEQFF. The CDR3 region has the DNA TGCGCCAGCAGCCTAGGACGGGGGGTTAACAATGAGCAGTTCTTC.

The chain couples TRBV29-1 to TRBJ1-1; tentatively, D is TRBD1 (5 bases). The germline V and J ends were trimmed by 6 bases and 0 bases, with 11 bases remaining between them. CDR3 length equals 13 residues. Germline lookup yields CDR1 SQVTM and CDR2 ANQGSEA. The CDR3 DNA is TGCAGCGTCGTGGGACGGCTGAACACTGAAGCTTTCTTT. It is translated as CSVVGRLNTEAFF.

J is TRBJ2-3 and V is TRBV30; 7 nucleotides match TRBD2. V was clipped by 3 bases and J by 2 bases; unmatched bases: 5. Germline assignment: CDR1 GTSNPN and CDR2 SVGIG (reference sequence). The CDR3 runs to 14 residues. The CDR3 DNA sequence: TGTGCCTGGAGCCGGGACTACCTCACAGATACGCAGTATTTT. This translates into CAWSRDYLTDTQYF. Variable domain in full (rest from reference TRBV30 and TRBJ2-3): SQTIHQWPATLVQPVGSPLSLECTVEGTSNPNLYWYRQAAGRGLQLLFYSVGIGQISSEVPQNLSASRPQDRQFILSSKKLLLSDSGFYLCAWSRDYLTDTQYFGPGTRLTVL.

The chain links TRBV19 to TRBJ1-5; 9 nucleotides agree with TRBD1. The ends lost 2 bases at V and 4 bases at J; junction bases unmatched: 6. The germline V gene has CDR1 LNHDA and CDR2 SQIVND (reference sequence). The CDR3 contains 16 residues. This CDR3 is CASSITGGQGNQPQHF. CDR3 DNA: TGTGCCAGTAGTATAACCGGAGGACAGGGGAATCAGCCCCAGCATTTT.

The chain combines TRBV27 with TRBJ2-1; 11 nucleotides line up with TRBD2. Trimming at V came to 5 bases and at J to 4 bases, leaving 4 bases not matched to a gene. The germline gives CDR1 MNHEY, CDR2 SMNVEV (reference sequence). This CDR3 is built from 15 residues. The CDR3: CASSMGLAAYNEQFF. CDR3 DNA sequence: TGTGCCAGCAGTATGGGACTAGCGGCATACAATGAGCAGTTCTTC.

This clone turned up a few times. The chain employs TRBV27 and TRBJ2-2; 8 nucleotides agree with TRBD2. Germline CDR1 and CDR2: MNHEY and SMNVEV (reference sequence). J was trimmed by 5 bases and V by 8 bases; bases with no gene match: 10. The CDR3 extends over 15 amino acids. CDR3 residues: CASSPRGGNTGELFF. Written as DNA, the CDR3 is TGTGCCAGCTCACCCCGGGGGGGGAATACCGGGGAGCTGTTTTTT.

This rearrangement joins TRBV10-2 to TRBJ2-1, with unresolved D. From germline, CDR1 is WSHSY and CDR2 SAAADI. CDR3 length: 11 amino acids. Trimming shortened V by 2 bases and J by 7 bases, and 3 bases separated the two germline ends. CDR3 DNA sequence: TGCGCCAGCAGTGAGCAGAATGAGCAGTTCTTC. Translation: CASSEQNEQFF.

The rearrangement uses TRBV18 and TRBJ1-2; D gene unclear. The V end was cut by 3 bases, the J end by 6 bases, with 17 bases between. The CDR3 runs to 15 residues. The germline V gene has CDR1 KGHSH and CDR2 LQKENI. The CDR3 spells CASSPGGSAGDGYTF. The CDR3, as DNA: TGTGCCAGCTCACCGGGAGGTTCGGCAGGAGATGGCTACACCTTC.

This clone was seen only a few times. The CDR3 is CASSQEGSYGYTF. In DNA form, the CDR3 reads TGTGCCAGCAGCCAAGAGGGCAGCTATGGCTACACCTTC. The chain recombines TRBV4-2 with TRBJ1-2; no reliable D call. The ends were cut back, 0 bases at V and 4 bases at J, with 6 bases in the middle. The V gene's germline CDR1 is LGHNA and CDR2 YNFKEQ. The CDR3 totals 13 residues.

The chain is built from TRBV18 and TRBJ1-5; unclear D gene. Germline V gene sequence: CDR1 KGHSH, CDR2 LQKENI. The CDR3 covers 12 residues. V lost 1 base and J 5 bases, leaving 3 bases between the germline ends. The CDR3 loop is CASSPRDQPQHF. The CDR3 DNA sequence: TGTGCCAGCTCACCACGAGATCAGCCCCAGCATTTT. Drawing the rest from reference TRBV18 and TRBJ1-5, the complete variable domain is NAGVMQNPRHLVRRRGQEARLRCSPMKGHSHVYWYRQLPEEGLKFMVYLQKENIIDESGMPKERFSAEFPKEGPSILRIQQVVRGDSAAYFCASSPRDQPQHFGDGTRLSIL.

The DNA for the CDR3 is TGTGCCAGCAGCCACACCTCGGGCTACGAGCAGTACTTC. It specifies CASSHTSGYEQYF. The chain recombines TRBV7-8 with TRBJ2-7; D remains ambiguous. Trimming shortened V by 5 bases and J by 3 bases, and 11 bases separated the two germline ends. The CDR3 extends over 13 amino acids. Germline lookup yields CDR1 SGHVS and CDR2 FQNEAQ.

Comments on this clone: Germline is not matched at one junction end, which may reflect a read error. The CDR3 loop is CASSLLFWENQDTQYF. The CDR3 DNA is TGCGCCAGCAGCTTGCTCTTTTGGGAGAACCAAGATACCCAGTACTTC. The chain uses TRBV5-1 and TRBJ2-5, with D possibly TRBD2 on 5 matching bases. This CDR3 spans 16 amino acids. Per germline, CDR1 SGHRS and CDR2 YFSETQ. The full variable domain, with the rest looked up from reference TRBV5-1 and TRBJ2-5, is KAGVTQTPRYLIKTRGQQVTLSCSPISGHRSVSWYQQTPGQGLQFLFEYFSETQRNKGNFPGRFSGRQFSNSRSEMNVSTLELGDSALYLCASSLLFWENQDTQYFGPGTRLLVL.